The T cell receptor beta chain described here comes from a study of CD8+CD57+ T cells in acquired aplastic anemia. Study details: On average, sorted CD4+ and CD8+ cells gave approximately 3.5 ug of DNA.

For this clonotype: The antigen is not known. The germline gene is not matched at one end of the junction; a read error may be the cause.

It was genomic DNA that served as the template for profiling TCR beta VDJ and CDR3. TCRdb recomputed calls from the reads with MiXCR, one row per CDR3 protein. The profile shows about 260,000 distinct CDR3 sequences, 65% to 90% of them singletons. Findings and caveats of the study: Between patients and controls, CD8+ Simpson's diversity did not vary significantly.

The CDR3 covers 14 residues. Per the germline V gene, CDR1 is MNHNS and CDR2 is SASEGT. In patients chosen for sequencing, flow cytometry had shown CD8+CD57+ cell expansion. In all patients, the disease was severe acquired aplastic anemia. The sample consisted of sorted CD4+, CD8+, or CD8+CD57+ T cells (not recorded which) from PBMCs. This receptor was taken from a human donor with aplastic anemia. The chain uses TRBV6-1 and TRBJ2-7; 8 bases line up with TRBD1. CDR3 amino acids: CASSDWGTGYGQYF. CDR3 sequence (DNA): TGTGCCAGCAGTGACTGGGGGACAGGCTACGGGCAGTACTTC.